Sequencing of this T cell receptor beta chain was carried out in a study of blood T cell repertoires in COVID-19. CDR1 and CDR2 (germline): SGHAT, FQDESV (reference sequence). The CDR3 runs to 14 residues. The junction had 6 bases not matched to a gene; V was cut back by 4 bases and J by 10 bases. Assignment of participants to cohorts was predicated upon participant-reported clinical history. Profiled with immunoSEQ multiplex PCR; TCRdb holds only in-frame clones, not every one. The data contain 400,000 to 500,000 clones, 88% of them singletons. The rearrangement links TRBV11-1 to TRBJ1-6, with TRBD1 identical over 8 bases. The specimen was PBMCs or T cells enriched from blood (not recorded which). The receptor was derived from a woman in her thirties or forties who had recovered from COVID-19. Here the CDR3 reads CASSSDRVRSPLHF. CDR3 nucleotide sequence: TGTGCCAGCAGCTCGGACAGGGTCCGATCACCCCTCCACTTT.